The next 8 T cell receptor beta chains were all read from a single sample in a study of blood T cell repertoires in COVID-19 (dated by TCRdb to the early 2020s). Library method: the immunoSEQ multiplex PCR assay. The clones in this table, taken by TCRdb from immuneACCESS, are in-frame only. Not every clone is retained; where verified, under half of the shortfall comes from an unresolved V gene, and the cause of the rest is unknown. The sample table shows around 190,000 clones, and roughly 89% are seen once. The biggest ten clones account for under 4% of the sample. The sequenced material came from PBMCs or T cells enriched from blood (not recorded which). These receptors came from a woman aged 25-40 years who had been exposed to COVID-19.

The rearrangement joins TRBV15 to TRBJ2-7, with a tentative D call TRBD1 (6 bases). The CDR3 contains 15 residues. The V gene's germline CDR1 is LNHNV and CDR2 YYDKDF (reference sequence). V lost 0 bases and J lost 2, with 11 bases in between. The CDR3 nucleotides are TGTGCCACCAGCAGAGAGAGGACAGAACCCTACGAGCAGTACTTC. Translating gives CATSRERTEPYEQYF.

The CDR3 loop is CAISESVSTGELFF. The CDR3 DNA follows: TGTGCCATCAGTGAGTCCGTCTCCACCGGGGAGCTGTTTTTT. The chain combines TRBV10-3 with TRBJ2-2; no reliable D call. V lost 0 bases and J 4 bases, leaving 6 bases between the germline ends. From germline, CDR1 is ENHRY and CDR2 SYGVKD. The CDR3 is 14 amino acids.

This clone was seen just once. This chain uses TRBV11-2 with TRBJ2-6; the D gene is possibly TRBD2 (6 bases). The V gene lost 4 bases and the J gene lost 0 bases, with 10 bases spanning the gap. Per germline, CDR1 SGHAT and CDR2 FQNNGV. The CDR3 length is 16 residues. CDR3 amino acids: CASSYPGGSGANVLTF. The CDR3 DNA reads as TGTGCCAGCAGCTATCCCGGGGGCTCTGGGGCCAACGTCCTGACTTTC. The whole variable domain, filled in from reference TRBV11-2 and TRBJ2-6, reads EAGVAQSPRYKIIEKRQSVAFWCNPISGHATLYWYQQILGQGPKLLIQFQNNGVVDDSQLPKDRFSAERLKGVDSTLKIQPAKLEDSAVYLCASSYPGGSGANVLTFGAGSRLTVL.

This chain's CDR3 is CASSLDGVRSPLHF. The CDR3 DNA follows: TGTGCCAGCAGCTTAGACGGGGTTAGGTCACCCCTCCACTTT. This sequence joins TRBV11-2 and TRBJ1-6; D is unresolved. V was shortened by 0 bases and J by 10 bases, with 10 bases between the two germline ends. Germline lookup yields CDR1 SGHAT and CDR2 FQNNGV. This CDR3 comprises 14 residues.

This clone was observed a single time. The chain carries TRBV30 and TRBJ1-5, with 8 nucleotides matching TRBD1. CDR1 GTSNPN and CDR2 SVGIG come from the germline V gene (reference sequence). The CDR3 is 18 residues long. V lost 0 bases and J lost 5; bases outside the gene matches: 15. The chain's CDR3 is CAWSVDRWSGGSDQPQHF. CDR3 nucleotide sequence: TGTGCCTGGAGTGTAGACCGGTGGTCAGGGGGCTCGGATCAGCCCCAGCATTTT.

This clone was seen more than once but under ten times. This chain joins TRBV5-4 and TRBJ1-2; 7 bases line up with TRBD1. Germline V gives CDR1 SGHNT, CDR2 YYREEE (reference sequence). V gave up 5 bases and J gave up 0 bases; unmatched junction bases: 7. The CDR3 consists of 15 residues. The CDR3 DNA reads as TGTGCCAGCAGTCTGGACAGGACCCCTAACTATGGCTACACCTTC. As protein: CASSLDRTPNYGYTF.

V and J are TRBV2 and TRBJ1-5, with D possibly TRBD1 on 5 matching bases. With 4 bases removed from V and 6 bases from J, the gap between germline ends came to 10 bases. The CDR3 extends over 13 amino acids. Germline values: CDR1 SNHLY, CDR2 FYNNEI. Here the CDR3 reads CASSVPGLQPQHF. The CDR3 DNA reads as TGTGCCAGCAGTGTTCCAGGGCTTCAGCCCCAGCATTTT.

The chain is built from TRBV7-6 and TRBJ1-5, with 8 bases matching TRBD1. The CDR3 spans 16 residues. J lost 2 bases, V lost 4 bases, and 7 bases had no gene match. Germline values: CDR1 SGHVS, CDR2 FNYEAQ. In nucleotides, the CDR3 is TGTGCCAGCAGCTGGGGGACAGGCTGGGGCAATCAGCCCCAGCATTTT. As protein: CASSWGTGWGNQPQHF. Looking up the rest from reference TRBV7-6 and TRBJ1-5 gives the full variable domain: GAGVSQSPRYKVTKRGQDVALRCDPISGHVSLYWYRQALGQGPEFLTYFNYEAQQDKSGLPNDRFSAERPEGSISTLTIQRTEQRDSAMYRCASSWGTGWGNQPQHFGDGTRLSIL.